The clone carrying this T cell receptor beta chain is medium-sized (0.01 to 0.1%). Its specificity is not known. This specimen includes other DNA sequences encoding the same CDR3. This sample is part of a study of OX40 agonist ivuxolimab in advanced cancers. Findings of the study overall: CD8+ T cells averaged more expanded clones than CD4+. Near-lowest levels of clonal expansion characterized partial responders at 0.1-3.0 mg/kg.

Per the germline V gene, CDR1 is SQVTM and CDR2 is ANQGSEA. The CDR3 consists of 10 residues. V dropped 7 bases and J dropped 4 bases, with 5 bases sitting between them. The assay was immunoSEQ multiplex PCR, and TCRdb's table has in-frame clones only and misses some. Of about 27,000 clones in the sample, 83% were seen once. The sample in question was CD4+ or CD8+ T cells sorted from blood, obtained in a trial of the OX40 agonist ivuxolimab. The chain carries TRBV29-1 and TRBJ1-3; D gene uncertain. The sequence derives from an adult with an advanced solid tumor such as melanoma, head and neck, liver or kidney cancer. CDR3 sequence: CSAVGNTIYF. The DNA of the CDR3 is TGCAGCGCCGTGGGAAACACCATATATTTT.